This T cell receptor beta chain was observed in a study of beta chain features in type 1 diabetes. Expressed TCRB transcripts were sequenced because the isolated RNA had all been reverse transcribed beforehand. This table comes from immunoSEQ multiplex PCR, and its TCRdb copy is limited to in-frame clones, with some not included. This table has about 160,000 clones, less than 9.5% appearing once. To note about this clone: Its antigen is still unknown.

The CDR3 has 14 amino acids. Between the trimmed V and J ends, which lost 7 bases and 1 base, there was a span of 13 bases. Germline CDR1 MNHEY, CDR2 SVGAGI. Broader study findings: Shorter TCRB CDR3s, moderately but significantly so, marked every one of the four CD4+ subsets in Type 1 diabetes patients.

This chain uses TRBV6-5 with TRBJ2-5, with a possible D match to TRBD1 (5 bases). The TCR comes from a woman between 35 and 50 years old with type 1 diabetes. The source material was central memory CD4+ T cells from blood. CDR3 region: CASKTVDSQETQYF. CDR3 in DNA: TGTGCCAGCAAAACAGTCGACAGCCAAGAGACCCAGTACTTC.